This T cell receptor (beta chain) was recovered during a study of blood T cells in healthy people across ages. Russia was home to the donors, healthy Caucasian individuals aged 6 to 90. Every sample gave at least 6 micrograms of total RNA when it was extracted. A second PCR of roughly 7 to 11 cycles used a sample-barcoded 5' primer and a J-beta primer mix. Each CDR3 protein is one row after TCRdb ran MiXCR on the 5' RACE reads. This sample has about 970,000 distinct CDR3 sequences, with around 54% found just once. V lost 6 bases and J lost 2, with 17 bases in between. The CDR3 spans 15 residues. CDR1 MNHEY and CDR2 SVGAGI come from the germline V gene.

The sample taken for sequencing was blood. The genes are TRBV6-5 and TRBJ2-7, with a tentative D call TRBD1 (6 bases). This clonotype was obtained from a woman aged 60-70 years in good health. The CDR3 region has the DNA TGTGCCAGCAGACACCACAGGGATCCCCCCTACGAGCAGTACTTC. This codes for CASRHHRDPPYEQYF.